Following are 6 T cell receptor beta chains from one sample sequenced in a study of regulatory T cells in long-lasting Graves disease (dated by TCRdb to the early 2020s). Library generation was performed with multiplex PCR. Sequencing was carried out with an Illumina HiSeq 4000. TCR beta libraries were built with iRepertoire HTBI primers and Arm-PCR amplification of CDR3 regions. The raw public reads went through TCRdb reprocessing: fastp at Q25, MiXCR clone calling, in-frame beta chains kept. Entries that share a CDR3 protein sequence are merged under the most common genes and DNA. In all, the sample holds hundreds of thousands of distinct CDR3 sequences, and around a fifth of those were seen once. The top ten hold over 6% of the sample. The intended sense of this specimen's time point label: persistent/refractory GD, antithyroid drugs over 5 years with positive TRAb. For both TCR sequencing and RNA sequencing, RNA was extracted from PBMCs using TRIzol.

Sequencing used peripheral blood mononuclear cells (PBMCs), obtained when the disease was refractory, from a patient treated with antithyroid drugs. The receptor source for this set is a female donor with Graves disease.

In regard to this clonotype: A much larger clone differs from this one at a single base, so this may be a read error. CDR3 region: CASKIDGLLRERYF. CDR3 nucleotides: TGTGCCAGCAAGATCGACGGGTTACTACGCGAGCGGTACTTC. The chain recombines TRBV6-1 with TRBJ2-7; D unclear. CDR1 and CDR2 from the germline V gene are MNHNS and SASEGT. The CDR3 length is 14 residues.

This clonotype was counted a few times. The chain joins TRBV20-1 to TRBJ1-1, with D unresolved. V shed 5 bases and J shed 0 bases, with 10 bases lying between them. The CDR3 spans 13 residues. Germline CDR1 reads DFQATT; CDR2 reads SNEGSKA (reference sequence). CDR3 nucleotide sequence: TGCAGTGCTGCGGACGGCTTGAACACTGAAGCTTTCTTT. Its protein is CSAADGLNTEAFF.

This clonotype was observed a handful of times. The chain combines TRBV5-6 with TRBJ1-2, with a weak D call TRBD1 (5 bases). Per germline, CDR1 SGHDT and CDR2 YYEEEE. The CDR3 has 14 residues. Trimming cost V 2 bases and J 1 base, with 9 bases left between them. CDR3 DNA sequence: TGTGCCAGCAGCTTCGGGGGGAATAACTATGGCTACACCTTC. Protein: CASSFGGNNYGYTF.

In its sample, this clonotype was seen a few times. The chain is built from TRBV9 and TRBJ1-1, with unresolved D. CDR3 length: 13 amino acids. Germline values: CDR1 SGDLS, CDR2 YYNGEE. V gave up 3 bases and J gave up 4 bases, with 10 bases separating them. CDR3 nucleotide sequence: TGTGCCAGCAGCGCTAGGACTCTCACTGAAGCTTTCTTT. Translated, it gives CASSARTLTEAFF.

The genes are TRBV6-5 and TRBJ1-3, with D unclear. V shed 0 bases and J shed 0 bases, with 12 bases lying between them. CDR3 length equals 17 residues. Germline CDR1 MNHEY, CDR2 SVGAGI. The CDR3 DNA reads TGTGCCAGCAGTTACTCCCCCCGGTCCTCCTCTGGAAACACCATATATTTT. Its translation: CASSYSPRSSSGNTIYF.

As DNA, the CDR3 is TGCAGTGCTATCAACAGGTACAATCAGCCCCAGCATTTT. This codes for CSAINRYNQPQHF. The V gene is TRBV20-1, the J gene TRBJ1-5; weak D call: TRBD1 (5 bases). The germline V gene has CDR1 DFQATT and CDR2 SNEGSKA (reference sequence). This CDR3 region has 13 residues. With 4 bases removed from V and 3 bases from J, the gap between germline ends came to 10 bases.